These T cell receptor beta chains were read from a single sample in a study of blood T cell repertoires in COVID-19. The protocol was immunoSEQ multiplex PCR, while the TCRdb copy is restricted to in-frame clones and leaves out a portion. This sample carries 150,000 to 250,000 clones, roughly 80% of them seen once, and the ten largest clones take 7.5%. The specimen was PBMCs or T cells enriched from blood (not recorded which). These receptors came from a man aged 40-49 years who had recovered from COVID-19. Both conserved end residues are part of each CDR3. D genes are given only for firm matches. Clone size is shown for a subset of rows, as once, few, many or a class of expanded clone.

CDR3 DNA | CDR3 protein | J gene | V gene | clone size | D gene
TGTGCCAGCAGCTTTAGGACAGGGAGGGCTAACGAGCAGTACTTC | CASSFRTGRANEQYF | TRBJ2-7 | TRBV7-2 | . | .
TGTGCCAGCAGCCCGGACAGGGACTATGGCTACACCTTC | CASSPDRDYGYTF | TRBJ1-2 | TRBV27 | . | TRBD1
TGTGCCAGTAGTCCCAGGGACACCGGCACTGAAGCTTTCTTT | CASSPRDTGTEAFF | TRBJ1-1 | TRBV19 | . | .
TGTGCCAGCAGCCAAACTCGAGGCTCCTACAATGAGCAGTTCTTC | CASSQTRGSYNEQFF | TRBJ2-1 | TRBV3-1/TRBV3-2 | . | .
TGTGCCAGCAGCTCGATCCAGGGGGATGAAAAACTGTTTTTT | CASSSIQGDEKLFF | TRBJ1-4 | TRBV5-4 | . | TRBD1
TGTGCCAGCAGCCAAGAGATACGGACTACTGTTCCCTACGAGCAGTACTTC | CASSQEIRTTVPYEQYF | TRBJ2-7 | TRBV4-2 | . | .
TGCGCCAGCAGTAAAGGACAGGGTTCCTACGAGCAGTACTTC | CASSKGQGSYEQYF | TRBJ2-7 | TRBV10-1 | . | TRBD1
TGTGCCAGCAGCTTGATTCACGGGTCTAACACTGAAGCTTTCTTT | CASSLIHGSNTEAFF | TRBJ1-1 | TRBV11-2 | . | .
TGTGCCAGCAGTGACTCGTCAGCGACAGATACGCAGTATTTT | CASSDSSATDTQYF | TRBJ2-3 | TRBV6-4 | . | .
TGTGCCAGCAATCCCAAGCGTACCTTC | CASNPKRTF | TRBJ1-2 | TRBV27 | many | .
TGTGCCAGCAGCGTAGCGGGCTATGGCTACACCTTC | CASSVAGYGYTF | TRBJ1-2 | TRBV9 | . | .
TGTGCCAGCAGGGCCGACAGGGGGCGGAATGGCTACACCTTC | CASRADRGRNGYTF | TRBJ1-2 | TRBV27 | . | TRBD1
TGTGCCAGCATAGAGAGGACTGAAGCTTTCTTT | CASIERTEAFF | TRBJ1-1 | TRBV6-5 | . | .
TGTGCCAGCTCGGGACAGGGAACCTATGGCTACACCTTC | CASSGQGTYGYTF | TRBJ1-2 | TRBV28 | few | TRBD1
TGTGCCAGCAGTGAGGAGACTAGCGGGGTCGATGAGCAGTTCTTC | CASSEETSGVDEQFF | TRBJ2-1 | TRBV6-4 | . | TRBD2
TGCGCCAGCAATGCCTCCCGGGACAGCCCCGGCGGCTACACCTTC | CASNASRDSPGGYTF | TRBJ1-2 | TRBV10-1 | . | TRBD1
TGTGCCAGCAGCAAACGGGCCTCGGACAGTGAAGCTTTCTTT | CASSKRASDSEAFF | TRBJ1-1 | TRBV21-1 | . | .
TGTGCCAGCAGTATTCAACTAGCGGGGGGGCACTCCTACAATGAGCAGTTCTTC | CASSIQLAGGHSYNEQFF | TRBJ2-1 | TRBV2 | . | TRBD2
TGTGCCAGCAGCGTCCGGCTAGCGGGGGTGAGCGAGCAGTACTTC | CASSVRLAGVSEQYF | TRBJ2-7 | TRBV2 | once | TRBD2
TGTGCCAGCAGGCGGCAGGAGGAACCTCAGCCCCAGCATTTT | CASRRQEEPQPQHF | TRBJ1-5 | TRBV2 | . | .
TGTGCCAGCAGTTCCGTCGGCGGGGTTCTAGGGACTGAAGCTTTCTTT | CASSSVGGVLGTEAFF | TRBJ1-1 | TRBV5-6 | . | .
TGTGCCTGGGGTAAACAGAAACCCTATGGCTACACCTTC | CAWGKQKPYGYTF | TRBJ1-2 | TRBV30 | . | .
TGTGCCAGCAGCGGCTCCGGGTCCCGCTATGGCTACACCTTC | CASSGSGSRYGYTF | TRBJ1-2 | TRBV5-5 | . | .
TGTGCCAGCAGCCGACCACCCAGGACAGCTGTAGAAGCTTTCTTT | CASSRPPRTAVEAFF | TRBJ1-1 | TRBV5-6 | few | .
TGTGCCAGCAGCTTAAGGACAGGGCACGGTTCACCCCTCCACTTT | CASSLRTGHGSPLHF | TRBJ1-6 | TRBV5-4 | . | TRBD1
TGTGCCAGCAGCTCCCTTAGCGGGGGAGCCTACAATGAGCAGTTCTTC | CASSSLSGGAYNEQFF | TRBJ2-1 | TRBV7-3 | . | TRBD2
TGTGCCATCAGTGAGTCGATGCGGGCAGGGGGCCCCTATGGCTACACCTTC | CAISESMRAGGPYGYTF | TRBJ1-2 | TRBV10-3 | . | TRBD1
TGTGCCAGCAGCCTACATCGGGGAAAGAACACCGGGGAGCTGTTTTTT | CASSLHRGKNTGELFF | TRBJ2-2 | TRBV9 | . | .
TGTGCCAGCAGTTACTCTGGTACGGGATTCTATGGCTACACCTTC | CASSYSGTGFYGYTF | TRBJ1-2 | TRBV6-5 | . | .
TGTGCCAGCAGGCTCGGACAGGGTGTGCAGTACTTC | CASRLGQGVQYF | TRBJ2-7 | TRBV28 | once | TRBD1
TGTGCCAGCAGTTCCCCCGCGGGGGCTCTTTATGGCTACACCTTC | CASSSPAGALYGYTF | TRBJ1-2 | TRBV28 | . | .
TGTGCCAGTAGTAGGACAGGCCAATATAACTATGGCTACACCTTC | CASSRTGQYNYGYTF | TRBJ1-2 | TRBV19 | . | TRBD1
TGTGCCAGCAGTTACTATCGGACAGATGGCTACACCTTC | CASSYYRTDGYTF | TRBJ1-2 | TRBV6-5 | . | .
TGTGCCAGCAGCTTTAACAGGGGAGAAAGGTACAATGAGCAGTTCTTC | CASSFNRGERYNEQFF | TRBJ2-1 | TRBV11-3 | . | TRBD1